The 18 T cell receptor beta chains given below trace back to one sample, sequenced in a study of blood T cell repertoires in COVID-19. Clones were read by immunoSEQ multiplex PCR, and TCRdb kept only the in-frame ones, dropping some. The sample shows a few hundred thousand clones, about 80% of them seen only once. Sequencing was performed on peripheral blood. The receptors shown here come from a man aged 80 or over with acute or convalescent COVID-19.

The CDR3 nucleotides read TGTGCCAGCAGCCAAGCCCCACTAGCTTCCTACGAGCAGTACTTC. Amino acid sequence: CASSQAPLASYEQYF. V is TRBV3-1 (or the pseudogene TRBV3-2) and J is TRBJ2-7; D possibly corresponds to TRBD2 (6 bases). The CDR3 consists of 15 residues. Germline loops: CDR1 LGHDT, CDR2 YNNKEL (reference sequence). Deletions cut 1 base from V and 1 base from J, with 11 bases between.

This clone appeared once. The chain has TRBV5-1 and TRBJ1-1, with D possibly being TRBD1 (6 bases). V lost 4 bases and J lost 2, with 12 bases in between. Germline CDR1 reads SGHRS; CDR2 reads YFSETQ. The CDR3 is 14 amino acids. The CDR3 region has the DNA TGCGCCAGCAGCATCGTAGGGGGAAACACTGAAGCTTTCTTT. Amino acid sequence: CASSIVGGNTEAFF. Drawing the rest from reference TRBV5-1 and TRBJ1-1, the complete variable domain is KAGVTQTPRYLIKTRGQQVTLSCSPISGHRSVSWYQQTPGQGLQFLFEYFSETQRNKGNFPGRFSGRQFSNSRSEMNVSTLELGDSALYLCASSIVGGNTEAFFGQGTRLTVV.

The chain couples TRBV19 to TRBJ2-7, with D possibly matching TRBD1 (6 bases). Between the trimmed V and J ends, which lost 8 bases and 0 bases, there was a span of 14 bases. Germline V lookup: CDR1 LNHDA, CDR2 SQIVND (reference sequence). The CDR3 contains 14 residues. The CDR3 is CASRYRDNSYEQYF. In DNA form, the CDR3 reads TGTGCCAGTCGGTACCGGGACAACTCCTACGAGCAGTACTTC.

The chain links TRBV5-1 to TRBJ1-2, with D unresolved. Germline-derived CDR1 and CDR2 are SGHRS and YFSETQ. The CDR3 length is 13 residues. V dropped 5 bases and J dropped 3 bases, with 11 bases sitting between them. CDR3 DNA: TGCGCCAGCAGTCCCAGTGCGGACTATGGCTACACCTTC. Translating it yields CASSPSADYGYTF.

The V and J genes are TRBV18 and TRBJ2-1; 8 bases are shared with TRBD2. V shed 2 bases, J shed 8 bases, and the junction held 8 bases outside the gene matches. The germline CDR1 and CDR2 sequences are KGHSH and LQKENI. CDR3 size: 15 residues. The CDR3 region has the DNA TGTGCCAGCTCACCAGGTCTAGCGGGTTGGGATGAGCAGTTCTTC. Residues: CASSPGLAGWDEQFF.

For the CDR3, the DNA is TGTGCCAGCAGCTTGGGGCCGGGACAGAACACCGGGGAGCTGTTTTTT. This codes for CASSLGPGQNTGELFF. The chain is built from TRBV5-6 and TRBJ2-2, with D possibly matching TRBD1 (6 bases). The V end lost 0 bases, the J end lost 1 base, and 10 bases lay between the germline ends. CDR1 and CDR2 (germline): SGHDT, YYEEEE. CDR3 length equals 16 residues.

The chain carries TRBV14 and TRBJ1-1; 8 bases map to TRBD1. Germline V gene sequence: CDR1 SGHDN, CDR2 FVKESK. J lost 11 bases, V lost 4 bases, and 6 bases had no gene match. The CDR3 is 12 amino acids. CDR3 nucleotide sequence: TGTGCCAGCAGCCCACTCCGGGACAGGGCTTTCTTT. Encoded protein: CASSPLRDRAFF.

The chain couples TRBV27 to TRBJ2-7; TRBD1 matches at 8 bases. V shed 5 bases, J shed 6 bases, and the junction held 12 bases outside the gene matches. Germline V CDR1 and CDR2: MNHEY, SMNVEV (reference sequence). This CDR3 is built from 15 residues. CDR3 loop: CASSPWGQAWPEQYF. In DNA, the CDR3 is TGTGCCAGCAGTCCATGGGGACAGGCCTGGCCCGAGCAGTACTTC.

The chain uses TRBV7-2 and TRBJ2-1; 10 bases agree with TRBD1. Germline CDR1 is SGHTA and CDR2 is FQGNSA. The CDR3 totals 18 residues. After removal of 0 bases from V and 9 bases from J, the junction contained 14 bases not matched to a gene. The CDR3 DNA sequence: TGTGCCAGCAGCTTAGCCCTGACAGGGGGCCCCAGACACACTGAGCAGTTCTTC. Translating it yields CASSLALTGGPRHTEQFF. Looking up the rest from reference TRBV7-2 and TRBJ2-1 gives the full variable domain: GAGVSQSPSNKVTEKGKDVELRCDPISGHTALYWYRQSLGQGLEFLIYFQGNSAPDKSGLPSDRFSAERTGGSVSTLTIQRTQQEDSAVYLCASSLALTGGPRHTEQFFGPGTRLTVL.

V gene TRBV30 combines with J gene TRBJ2-4; D may be TRBD1 (6 bases). The CDR3 is 17 residues long. With 2 bases removed from V and 6 bases from J, the gap between germline ends came to 23 bases. Germline CDR1 reads GTSNPN; CDR2 reads SVGIG (reference sequence). The CDR3 sequence: CAWSSQGLVWAANIQYF. CDR3 nucleotide sequence: TGTGCCTGGAGTAGCCAGGGGTTAGTGTGGGCTGCAAACATTCAGTACTTC. The full variable domain, with the rest looked up from reference TRBV30 and TRBJ2-4, is SQTIHQWPATLVQPVGSPLSLECTVEGTSNPNLYWYRQAAGRGLQLLFYSVGIGQISSEVPQNLSASRPQDRQFILSSKKLLLSDSGFYLCAWSSQGLVWAANIQYFGAGTRLSVL.

The CDR3 DNA sequence: TGCAGCGTTGGAAGACCAGGCCTTAATCAGCCCCAGCATTTT. Amino acid sequence: CSVGRPGLNQPQHF. The chain is built from TRBV29-1 and TRBJ1-5; D not resolved. The germline V gene has CDR1 SQVTM and CDR2 ANQGSEA. Trimming shortened V by 4 bases and J by 4 bases, and 14 bases separated the two germline ends. The CDR3 extends over 14 amino acids.

The J gene is TRBJ1-1, the V gene TRBV11-2; a possible D gene is TRBD1 (6 bases). Germline lookup yields CDR1 SGHAT and CDR2 FQNNGV. V lost 1 base and J 4 bases, leaving 13 bases between the germline ends. The CDR3 sequence is 15 residues long. CDR3 region: CASSLGSGRGTEAFF. The CDR3 nucleotides are TGTGCCAGCAGCTTAGGGTCGGGCAGGGGCACTGAAGCTTTCTTT.

The chain has TRBV15 and TRBJ1-5; 7 bases align to TRBD1. The CDR3 is 18 residues long. In germline, CDR1 is LNHNV, CDR2 YYDKDF (reference sequence). The junction had 16 bases not matched to a gene; V was cut back by 6 bases and J by 2 bases. The CDR3 reads CATRPSGGKVEGNQPQHF. CDR3 DNA sequence: TGTGCCACCAGACCTTCAGGGGGTAAGGTGGAGGGCAATCAGCCCCAGCATTTT.

The V and J genes are TRBV2 and TRBJ1-2; 9 nucleotides agree with TRBD1. Losses at the gene ends were 4 bases for V and 7 bases for J; bases not matched to a gene: 13. Germline CDR1 is SNHLY and CDR2 is FYNNEI. The CDR3 length is 16 residues. The CDR3 nucleotides are TGTGCCAGCAGTGTCCTACCGACAGGGGGGGACGGTGGCTACACCTTC. Encoded protein: CASSVLPTGGDGGYTF.

The CDR3, as DNA: TGCGCCAGCAGCTTTTCGAGCTCCTACGAGCAGTACTTC. Protein: CASSFSSSYEQYF. The V call is TRBV5-1, the J call TRBJ2-7, with unresolved D. The CDR3 is made up of 13 amino acids. The V and J ends lost 2 bases and 0 bases respectively, with 6 bases between them. The V gene's germline CDR1 is SGHRS and CDR2 YFSETQ.

The chain links TRBV6-5 to TRBJ1-1; tentatively, D is TRBD1 (5 bases). This CDR3 has 13 amino acids. Trimming removed 10 bases from V and 10 bases from J, with 22 bases in between. Germline lookup yields CDR1 MNHEY and CDR2 SVGAGI. The CDR3: CATSASVAGGAFF. The DNA for the CDR3 is TGTGCCACAAGTGCGTCGGTCGCCGGGGGAGCTTTCTTT.

V and J are TRBV28 and TRBJ1-5; D gene uncertain. CDR3 size: 13 residues. Germline V lookup: CDR1 MDHEN, CDR2 SYDVKM. V was pared by 3 bases and J by 6 bases, with 9 bases between. The CDR3 region is CASSLSGTQPQHF. In DNA, the CDR3 is TGTGCCAGCAGTTTGTCGGGTACTCAGCCCCAGCATTTT.

The chain carries TRBV19 and TRBJ1-5, with 7 bases that match TRBD1. This CDR3 is 15 amino acids long. V gave up 3 bases and J gave up 4 bases; unmatched junction bases: 6. Germline values: CDR1 LNHDA, CDR2 SQIVND (reference sequence). The CDR3 DNA is TGTGCCAGTAGTATCCGGGACAGAACGAATCAGCCCCAGCATTTT. Encoded protein: CASSIRDRTNQPQHF.